Below are 7 T cell receptor beta chains sequenced from a single sample in a study of T-cell memory formation after mild COVID-19. In TCRdb, the 5' RACE reads were re-called with MiXCR into one record per CDR3 protein. Of about 340,000 distinct CDR3 sequences in the sample, 13% to 15% were seen once. Sequencing was done on a sample of PBMCs or a T cell subset sorted from them (not recorded which). The receptors here all came from a man aged 18 to 30 who had mild COVID-19 (a few samples of this study predate the infection). Cell type and time point are not known.

The chain employs TRBV25-1 and TRBJ2-6; 8 bases are a match to TRBD2. Trimming took 4 bases from V and 4 from J; bases not matched to a gene: 3. The CDR3 runs 15 residues. Germline V CDR1 and CDR2: MGHDK, SYGVNS. The CDR3 DNA reads TGTGCCAGCAGTGCGGGAGGGCACGGGGCCAACGTCCTGACTTTC. Translating gives CASSAGGHGANVLTF.

The CDR3 coding sequence is TGTGCCAGCAGCGATCGGACAGGGAGCGCAGATACGCAGTATTTT. It codes for CASSDRTGSADTQYF. The rearrangement joins TRBV2 to TRBJ2-3, with TRBD1 matching 8 bases. Germline V gene sequence: CDR1 SNHLY, CDR2 FYNNEI. CDR3 length: 15 residues. Germline trimming cut 6 bases from V and 4 bases from J; bases unmatched to any gene: 9. The complete variable domain, with remaining parts taken from reference TRBV2 and TRBJ2-3, reads EPEVTQTPSHQVTQMGQEVILRCVPISNHLYFYWYRQILGQKVEFLVSFYNNEISEKSEIFDDQFSVERPDGSNFTLKIRSTKLEDSAMYFCASSDRTGSADTQYFGPGTRLTVL.

This clonotype has a count of ten or more. The CDR3 sequence is CASRGFTDTQYF. The CDR3 nucleotides are TGTGCCAGCAGGGGGTTCACAGATACGCAGTATTTT. The chain has TRBV11-1 and TRBJ2-3, with D unresolved. The CDR3 runs 12 residues. Per germline, CDR1 SGHAT and CDR2 FQDESV (reference sequence). Trimming left V 6 bases short and J 2 bases short, with 6 bases between.

V gene TRBV6-2 or TRBV6-3 combines with J gene TRBJ1-2, with a possible D match to TRBD1 (6 bases). Germline V CDR1 and CDR2: MNHEY, SVGEGT. The CDR3 has 14 residues. V dropped 0 bases and J dropped 3 bases, with 8 bases sitting between them. This CDR3 is CASSYSGTYYGYTF. The CDR3 bases are TGTGCCAGCAGTTACTCCGGGACATACTATGGCTACACCTTC.

The chain is built from TRBV5-5 and TRBJ2-7; perhaps D is TRBD1 or TRBD2 (5 bases each). The V end was cut by 2 bases, the J end by 7 bases, with 16 bases between. Germline V gene sequence: CDR1 SGHKS, CDR2 YYEKEE (reference sequence). The CDR3 totals 14 residues. The CDR3: CASSFPGTTREQYV. The CDR3 bases are TGTGCCAGCAGCTTCCCCGGGACCACAAGGGAGCAGTACGTC.

This sequence joins TRBV6-5 and TRBJ2-7, with D maybe TRBD1 (5 bases). The CDR3 extends over 14 amino acids. V was cut by 0 bases and J by 1 base, with 7 bases left in between. Germline V gene sequence: CDR1 MNHEY, CDR2 SVGAGI. CDR3 sequence (DNA): TGTGCCAGCAGTTACTCCAGGGTTTCCTACGAGCAGTACTTC. Encoded protein: CASSYSRVSYEQYF.

The chain uses TRBV5-6 and TRBJ1-2, with D uncertain. Germline CDR1 is SGHDT and CDR2 is YYEEEE. V gave up 3 bases and J gave up 3 bases, with 15 bases separating them. The CDR3 totals 15 residues. The chain's CDR3 is CASSSRLLRDYGYTF. In DNA, the CDR3 is TGTGCCAGCAGCTCGCGATTGCTTCGAGACTATGGCTACACCTTC.